This paragraph reports one TCR beta chain. This CDR3 comprises 14 residues. Germline lookup yields CDR1 KGHDR and CDR2 SFDVKD. The V and J ends lost 7 bases and 8 bases respectively, with 17 bases between them. This sample was taken from a study of blood T cell repertoires in COVID-19. Overall study: From T cells, B-cell-depleted T cells, or PBMCs came the material, which was cDNA or gDNA.

This table comes from immunoSEQ multiplex PCR, and its TCRdb copy is limited to in-frame clones, with some not included. In the table there are hundreds of thousands of clones, around 91% of which are singletons. The chain couples TRBV24-1 to TRBJ2-1; tentatively, D is TRBD1 (6 bases). This TCR came from a woman aged 18-29 years who had recovered from COVID-19. Material: peripheral blood. The CDR3: CATRGALAGDEQFF. The CDR3 region has the DNA TGTGCCACCAGGGGGGCCCTGGCCGGCGATGAGCAGTTCTTC.